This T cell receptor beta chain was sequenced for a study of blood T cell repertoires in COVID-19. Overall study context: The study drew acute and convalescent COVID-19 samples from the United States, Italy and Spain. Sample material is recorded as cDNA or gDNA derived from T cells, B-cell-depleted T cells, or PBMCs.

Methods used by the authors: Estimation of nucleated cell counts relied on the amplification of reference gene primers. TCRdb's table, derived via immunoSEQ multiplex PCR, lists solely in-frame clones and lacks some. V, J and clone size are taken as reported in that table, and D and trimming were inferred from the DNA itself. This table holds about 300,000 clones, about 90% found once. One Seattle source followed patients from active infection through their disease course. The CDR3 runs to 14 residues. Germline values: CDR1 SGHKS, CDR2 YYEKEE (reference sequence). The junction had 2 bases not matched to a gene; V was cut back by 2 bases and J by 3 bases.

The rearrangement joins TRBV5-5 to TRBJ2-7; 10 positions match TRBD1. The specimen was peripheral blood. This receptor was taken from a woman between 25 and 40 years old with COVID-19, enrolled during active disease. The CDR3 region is CASSFGTGDYEQYF. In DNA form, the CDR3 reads TGTGCCAGCAGCTTCGGGACAGGGGACTACGAGCAGTACTTC.